This TCR beta chain was sequenced in a study of T-cell memory formation after mild COVID-19. Whole-study results and caveats: Within pre-infection memory, some responding clones were found, suggesting cross-reactive memory joined. Contracting clones localized mainly to CM and EM when CD4+ and mainly to EMRA when CD8+. Day 15 to 85 contractors were CD4/CD8 balanced; later expanders leaned CD4+.

Amplification by 5'RACE using constant-segment primers produced TCR alpha and TCR beta cDNA libraries that carried sample barcodes and UMIs. MiXCR, run by TCRdb on the 5' RACE reads, gives a single entry per CDR3 protein. In the table there are about 350,000 distinct CDR3 sequences, 20% of which are singletons. Trimming cost V 3 bases and J 2 bases, with 9 bases left between them. The CDR3 loop spans 14 amino acids. Germline V gene sequence: CDR1 LGHNA, CDR2 YNFKEQ. Only a few counts were recorded for this clonotype. The antigen is undetermined. This sequence was found in a man aged 18 to 30 who had mild COVID-19 (a few samples of this study predate the infection). Cell type and time point are not known. This chain links TRBV4-2 with TRBJ2-3, with D unresolved. Sample: PBMCs or a T cell subset sorted from them (not recorded which). This chain's CDR3 is CASSHNRNTDTQYF. CDR3 in DNA: TGTGCCAGCAGCCACAACAGAAACACAGATACGCAGTATTTT.